This T cell receptor beta chain was profiled in a study of blood T cell repertoires in COVID-19. Data came from immunoSEQ multiplex PCR; TCRdb stores just in-frame clones and leaves some out. The sample lists approximately 100,000 clones, 84% occurring once. The V gene lost 3 bases and the J gene lost 5 bases, with 13 bases spanning the gap. The CDR3 has 14 amino acids. Germline loops: CDR1 SNHLY, CDR2 FYNNEI. The origin of this receptor is a man aged 55-75 years with acute or convalescent COVID-19. This chain joins TRBV2 and TRBJ1-1; D might be TRBD1 (6 bases). Material for sequencing was peripheral blood. The CDR3 sequence: CASSDRVRGTEAFF. The CDR3 DNA reads as TGTGCCAGCAGTGACAGGGTCAGGGGTACTGAAGCTTTCTTT.